This T cell receptor beta chain originates from a study of T cell responses to AZD1222 COVID-19 vaccine. General study results and limits: Mostly white British, mostly female donors; authors suggested clonal diversity may be underestimated. Repertoires were obtained only post-peak T cell response. Distributed over spike, vaccine-associated CD4 TCRs predominated at 160-218 and 743-854. Spike-specific TCRs gained breadth and depth after people received two AZD1222 doses.

V dropped 3 bases and J dropped 8; count of bases not matched to a gene: 6. Germline CDR1 is LGHNA and CDR2 is YSLEER. The length of the CDR3 is 13 residues. TCRdb's table, derived via immunoSEQ multiplex PCR, lists solely in-frame clones and lacks some. The sample gives some 65,000 clones, 79% of which show up once; approximately 23% is in the top ten. As regards this clone: Its antigen is not identified.

The sequence was obtained from an adult in good health. The sequencing here drew on peripheral blood, taken on day 0 of MenACWY control vaccination. V gene TRBV4-3 combines with J gene TRBJ1-2; the match to TRBD1 covers 7 bases. Here the CDR3 reads CASSHDREGGYTF. CDR3 nucleotide sequence: TGCGCCAGCAGCCATGACAGGGAAGGAGGCTACACCTTC.